The 24 T cell receptor beta chains given below trace back to one sample, sequenced in a study of blood T cell repertoires in COVID-19 (dated by TCRdb to about 2020). The library came from the immunoSEQ multiplex PCR assay. In TCRdb, the immuneACCESS table is reduced to in-frame sequences with V and J assigned. These tables do not hold every clone; where another copy was compared, an unresolved V gene accounts for under half, and the others remain unexplained. For this sample there are roughly 50,000 clones; about 84% appear just once. The top ten hold over 4.5% of the sample. Sequencing was carried out using peripheral blood. The receptors derive from a woman in her sixties or seventies with acute or convalescent COVID-19.

The chain links TRBV29-1 to TRBJ2-7; the D gene is possibly TRBD1 (5 bases). Germline assignment: CDR1 SQVTM and CDR2 ANQGSEA. V dropped 7 bases and J dropped 3 bases, with 16 bases sitting between them. The CDR3 extends over 13 amino acids. CDR3 region: CSAGSGQGYEQYF. CDR3 bases: TGCAGCGCTGGCTCCGGACAAGGCTACGAGCAGTACTTC.

This chain uses TRBV6-5 with TRBJ1-1, with D perhaps matching TRBD1 (5 bases). V was pared by 5 bases and J by 4 bases, with 8 bases between. Germline-derived CDR1 and CDR2 are MNHEY and SVGAGI. This CDR3 comprises 12 residues. DNA of the CDR3: TGTGCCAGCAGTAGCAGGGCCACTGAAGCTTTCTTT. This sequence encodes CASSSRATEAFF.

The V gene is TRBV5-1, the J gene TRBJ2-1, with 9 bases matching TRBD2. The CDR3 sequence is 15 residues long. The V segment lost 0 bases and the J segment 2 bases; nucleotides outside the gene matches: 0. CDR1 is SGHRS, CDR2 YFSETQ, per germline. The DNA for the CDR3 is TGCGCCAGCAGCTTGGGACTAGCGGCCTACAATGAGCAGTTCTTC. Translation gives CASSLGLAAYNEQFF.

This rearrangement joins TRBV7-9 to TRBJ2-7; 10 bases map to TRBD1. Germline assignment: CDR1 SEHNR and CDR2 FQNEAQ (reference sequence). V gave up 3 bases and J gave up 5 bases; unmatched junction bases: 4. This CDR3 spans 14 amino acids. The CDR3 is CASSLTGGANEQYF. The CDR3 DNA is TGTGCCAGCAGCTTGACAGGGGGCGCGAACGAGCAGTACTTC.

This chain links TRBV9 with TRBJ2-3, with a possible D match to TRBD2 (5 bases). The V gene lost 1 base and the J gene lost 0 bases, with 6 bases spanning the gap. This CDR3 comprises 14 residues. Per the germline V gene, CDR1 is SGDLS and CDR2 is YYNGEE. The CDR3 spells CASSVKRSTDTQYF. CDR3 coding DNA: TGTGCCAGCAGCGTAAAGCGGAGCACAGATACGCAGTATTTT.

V usage is TRBV6-5 and J usage is TRBJ1-5; no firm D call. The CDR3 sequence is 15 residues long. Trimming pared 4 bases from V and 3 bases from J, leaving 13 bases between. Germline values: CDR1 MNHEY, CDR2 SVGAGI. CDR3 in DNA: TGTGCCAGCAGTTTGGTGAGGGCGGACAATCAGCCCCAGCATTTT. Amino acids: CASSLVRADNQPQHF.

In its sample, this clone was seen a few times. The chain links TRBV27 to TRBJ2-2; a possible D gene is TRBD1 (6 bases). CDR1 is MNHEY and CDR2 is SMNVEV in the germline V gene (reference sequence). Trimming pared 4 bases from V and 8 bases from J, leaving 17 bases between. CDR3 size: 15 residues. For the CDR3, the DNA is TGTGCCAGCAGTTCTAATACAGGGCTTCGGGGGGAGCTGTTTTTT. The encoded protein is CASSSNTGLRGELFF.

The V and J genes are TRBV7-9 and TRBJ1-1; no firm D call. CDR1 is SEHNR, CDR2 FQNEAQ, per germline (reference sequence). Trimming removed 0 bases at V and 5 bases at J, with 7 bases between. This CDR3 region has 13 residues. The CDR3 region has the DNA TGTGCCAGCAGCTTAGCGCTAGGAACTGAAGCTTTCTTT. As protein: CASSLALGTEAFF.

V and J are TRBV23-1 and TRBJ1-2; a possible D gene is TRBD1 (6 bases). Being an ORF, TRBV23-1 has a function that is uncertain. The CDR3 spans 13 residues. Trimming took off 4 bases at V and 8 bases at J, with 14 bases between the two ends. For the CDR3, the DNA is TGCGCCAGCAGTCCTAGGGGGGGCGAAGGCTACACCTTC. This encodes CASSPRGGEGYTF.

This chain joins TRBV5-6 and TRBJ1-1; no firm D call. This CDR3 is 12 amino acids long. The germline V gene has CDR1 SGHDT and CDR2 YYEEEE. V was trimmed by 3 bases and J by 2 bases, leaving 5 bases between them. CDR3 region: CASSYVNTEAFF. The DNA for the CDR3 is TGTGCCAGCAGCTATGTAAACACTGAAGCTTTCTTT.

The chain couples TRBV18 to TRBJ1-5, with D unresolved. Trimming stripped 2 bases from V and 2 bases from J, with 16 bases between. The CDR3 is made up of 17 amino acids. CDR1 is KGHSH and CDR2 is LQKENI in the germline V gene. As DNA, the CDR3 is TGTGCCAGCTCACCATTAGGCGGTGGGTTGGGCAATCAGCCCCAGCATTTT. This encodes CASSPLGGGLGNQPQHF.

The chain links TRBV7-9 to TRBJ1-5, with 7 bases lining up with TRBD1. This CDR3 region has 16 residues. In germline, CDR1 is SEHNR, CDR2 FQNEAQ (reference sequence). The trim removed 7 bases at V and 0 bases at J, leaving 9 bases unmatched. CDR3 sequence reads: CASTSGRGNSNQPQHF. In DNA, the CDR3 is TGTGCCAGCACCTCTGGCAGGGGGAATAGCAATCAGCCCCAGCATTTT.

The gene calls are TRBV2 and TRBJ1-5; possible D gene TRBD1, 6 bases. The germline gives CDR1 SNHLY, CDR2 FYNNEI. The CDR3 totals 13 residues. The ends were cut back, 6 bases at V and 4 bases at J, with 10 bases in the middle. Written as DNA, the CDR3 is TGTGCCAGCAGGGGGGACAATAATCAGCCCCAGCATTTT. Translating it yields CASRGDNNQPQHF.

This clone has only a few counts. The CDR3 bases are TGTGCCAGCAGTTACAGGGACCCGACAGGGGCCACTGAAGCTTTCTTT. It codes for CASSYRDPTGATEAFF. This chain uses TRBV6-5 with TRBJ1-1; 8 bases align to TRBD1. The V and J ends lost 2 bases and 4 bases, in that order; junction bases with no gene match: 9. The length of the CDR3 is 16 residues. CDR1 and CDR2 (germline): MNHEY, SVGAGI.

CDR3: CASSEFDRTGAYEQYF. The CDR3 coding sequence is TGTGCCAGCAGTGAATTTGATCGGACAGGGGCCTACGAGCAGTACTTC. The V and J genes are TRBV6-1 and TRBJ2-7, with TRBD1 matching 9 bases. V lost 2 bases, J lost 2 bases, and 7 bases stayed unmatched. CDR1 is MNHNS, CDR2 SASEGT, per germline. This CDR3 has 16 amino acids.

This rearrangement joins TRBV7-8 to TRBJ2-5, with 7 bases aligning to TRBD1. This CDR3 comprises 15 residues. V dropped 5 bases and J dropped 4; count of bases not matched to a gene: 10. Germline-derived CDR1 and CDR2 are SGHVS and FQNEAQ. The CDR3 region has the DNA TGTGCCAGCAGCCCAGTCCGGACAGGAGGAGAGACCCAGTACTTC. This codes for CASSPVRTGGETQYF.

This clone was seen just once. V and J are TRBV6-6 and TRBJ1-1; D possibly corresponds to TRBD1 (6 bases). This CDR3 has 15 amino acids. Germline V gene data show CDR1 as MNHNY and CDR2 as SVGAGI (reference sequence). The V and J ends lost 2 bases and 5 bases respectively, with 15 bases between them. The chain's CDR3 is CASSYAGGAKTEAFF. The CDR3, as DNA: TGTGCCAGCAGTTACGCGGGGGGCGCGAAGACTGAAGCTTTCTTT.

The CDR3 protein is CASSELASGYYEQYF. In DNA, the CDR3 is TGTGCCAGCAGTGAATTGGCTAGCGGGTACTACGAGCAGTACTTC. This chain uses TRBV25-1 with TRBJ2-7; 8 bases map to TRBD2. Trimming removed 1 base from V and 3 bases from J; junction bases left unmatched: 5. Germline V gene lookup returns CDR1 MGHDK and CDR2 SYGVNS. The CDR3 consists of 15 residues.

J is TRBJ2-5 and V is TRBV6-6; TRBD2 matches 7 bases. The CDR3 covers 13 residues. V was clipped by 6 bases and J by 1 base; unmatched bases: 2. From germline, CDR1 is MNHNY and CDR2 SVGAGI (reference sequence). The CDR3 coding sequence is TGTGCCAGCAGGAGCGGGGCCCAAGAGACCCAGTACTTC. Translation gives CASRSGAQETQYF.

The rearrangement joins TRBV15 to TRBJ1-2; no definite D call. From germline, CDR1 is LNHNV and CDR2 YYDKDF (reference sequence). V was pared by 1 base and J by 2 bases, with 5 bases between. The CDR3 runs to 13 residues. The CDR3: CATSRALNYGYTF. CDR3 DNA sequence: TGTGCCACCAGCAGAGCTCTGAACTATGGCTACACCTTC.

The rearrangement uses TRBV9 and TRBJ2-2; no reliable D call. Germline V lookup: CDR1 SGDLS, CDR2 YYNGEE. The V end was cut by 7 bases, the J end by 0 bases, with 7 bases between. This CDR3 region has 13 residues. The CDR3: CASQAPNTGELFF. The CDR3 DNA reads as TGTGCCAGCCAGGCCCCGAACACCGGGGAGCTGTTTTTT.

CDR3 sequence: CASSQGLAGGPDTQYF. The CDR3 DNA sequence: TGTGCCAGCAGCCAGGGACTAGCGGGGGGGCCAGATACGCAGTATTTT. The rearrangement links TRBV5-6 to TRBJ2-3; 16 bases are shared with TRBD2. Germline V gene lookup returns CDR1 SGHDT and CDR2 YYEEEE. The CDR3 contains 16 residues. V shed 4 bases and J 4 bases; nucleotides not matched to a gene: 3.

V and J are TRBV19 and TRBJ2-2; tentatively, D is TRBD2 (5 bases). V shed 7 bases and J shed 7 bases, with 10 bases lying between them. Germline lookup yields CDR1 LNHDA and CDR2 SQIVND (reference sequence). CDR3 size: 12 residues. CDR3 bases: TGTGCCAGTACAGGAGGCCACGGGGAGCTGTTTTTT. Translation: CASTGGHGELFF.

The rearrangement uses TRBV12-3 or TRBV12-4 and TRBJ1-2; D is uncertain. V lost 3 bases to trimming and J lost 7 bases, with 12 bases between them. This CDR3 spans 13 amino acids. For the CDR3, the DNA is TGTGCCAGCAGTTTGGAGGTGGATGCTGGCTACACCTTC. Its translation: CASSLEVDAGYTF.